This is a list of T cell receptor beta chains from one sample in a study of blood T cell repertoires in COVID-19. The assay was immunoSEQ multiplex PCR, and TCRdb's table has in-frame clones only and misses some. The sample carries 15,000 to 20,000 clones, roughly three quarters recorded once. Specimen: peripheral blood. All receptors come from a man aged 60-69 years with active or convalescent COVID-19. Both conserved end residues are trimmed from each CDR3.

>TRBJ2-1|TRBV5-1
ASSPDLAGSYNEQF
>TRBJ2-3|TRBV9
ASSGASGSTDTQY
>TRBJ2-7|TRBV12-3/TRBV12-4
ASSFPQRYEQY
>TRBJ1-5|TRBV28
ASTEGAMPQH
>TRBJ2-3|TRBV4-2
ASSPTGTSGTDTQY
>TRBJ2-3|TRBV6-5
ASSSTGSDTQY
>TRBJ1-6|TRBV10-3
AISAERSESPLH
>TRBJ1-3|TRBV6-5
ASGTGPSGNTIY
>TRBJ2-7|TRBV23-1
ASPNGTGVGSYEQY
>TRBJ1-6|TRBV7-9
ASSSGQGGSPLH
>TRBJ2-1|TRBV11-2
ASSLGTSDYNEQF
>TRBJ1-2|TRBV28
ASSLMDGDYGYT
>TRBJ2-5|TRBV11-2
ASSLRTGRETQY
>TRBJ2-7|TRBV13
ASSFRVGAGDEQY
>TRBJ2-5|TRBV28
ASSLRGMEETQY
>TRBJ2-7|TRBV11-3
ASSLPGQGHEQY
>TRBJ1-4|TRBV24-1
ATSDLDRGTPPLEDEKLF
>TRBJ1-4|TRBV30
AWDRGANEKLF
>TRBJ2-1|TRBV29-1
SVEPLTGGEQF
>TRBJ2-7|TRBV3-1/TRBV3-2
ASSQNAGPRTTGQY
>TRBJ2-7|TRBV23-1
ASSQRREGHYEQY
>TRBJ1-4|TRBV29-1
SVPGYLGEKLF
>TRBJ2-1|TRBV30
AWSVSPGGYEQF
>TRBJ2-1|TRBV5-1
ASSSLEMSHEQF
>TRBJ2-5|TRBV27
ASRSIQYQETQY
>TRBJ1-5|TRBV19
ASSSGTGALQPQH
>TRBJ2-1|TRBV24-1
ATSEGVLGYNEQF
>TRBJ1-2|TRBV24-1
ATSDYYGYT
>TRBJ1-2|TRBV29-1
SVVSGDGVYGYT
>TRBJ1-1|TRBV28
ASSLGQVNTEAF
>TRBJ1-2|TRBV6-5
ASSLAGQGEYGYT
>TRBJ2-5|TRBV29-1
SVEGLQGATWETQY
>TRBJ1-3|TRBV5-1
ASSPTGVPSGNTIY
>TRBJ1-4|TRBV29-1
SVVGGGFSEKLF
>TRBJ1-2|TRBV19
ASRETGLGGYGYT
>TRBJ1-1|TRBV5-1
ASSEGQRMNTEAF
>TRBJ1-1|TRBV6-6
ASSYSNTEAF
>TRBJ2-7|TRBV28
ASRWGTGGSEQY
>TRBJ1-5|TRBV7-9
ASSLGLQPQH
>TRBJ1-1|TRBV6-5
ATGQLSEAF
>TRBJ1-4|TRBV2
ASRTGVVLSEKLF
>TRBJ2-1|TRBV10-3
AISEVGSQRGEQF
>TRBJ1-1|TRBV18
ASSLNEDSPSTEAF
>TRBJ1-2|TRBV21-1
ASSRRTVAYYGYT
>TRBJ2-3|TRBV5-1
ASSLRTGEDTQY
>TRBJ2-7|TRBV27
ASSLWTGVNEQY
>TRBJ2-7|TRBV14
ASSQGRPSGTKPYEQY
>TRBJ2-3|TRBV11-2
ASSLDRSLADTQY
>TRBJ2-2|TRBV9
ASSGDGRRVNTGELF
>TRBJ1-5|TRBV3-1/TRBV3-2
ASSQGQGVSNQPQH
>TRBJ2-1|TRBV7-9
ASSSGLINEQF
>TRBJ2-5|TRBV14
ASSHVGRGAQETQY
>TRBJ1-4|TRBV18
ASSLDSYEKLF
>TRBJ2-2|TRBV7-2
ASSPREASGELF
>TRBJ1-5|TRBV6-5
ASSYTSSHQPQH
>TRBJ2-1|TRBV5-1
ASTSETGVGNEQF
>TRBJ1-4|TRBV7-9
ASSSGDREEKLF
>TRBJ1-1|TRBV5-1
ASSLAGGYTEAF
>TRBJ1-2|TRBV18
ASSRGGKDYGYT